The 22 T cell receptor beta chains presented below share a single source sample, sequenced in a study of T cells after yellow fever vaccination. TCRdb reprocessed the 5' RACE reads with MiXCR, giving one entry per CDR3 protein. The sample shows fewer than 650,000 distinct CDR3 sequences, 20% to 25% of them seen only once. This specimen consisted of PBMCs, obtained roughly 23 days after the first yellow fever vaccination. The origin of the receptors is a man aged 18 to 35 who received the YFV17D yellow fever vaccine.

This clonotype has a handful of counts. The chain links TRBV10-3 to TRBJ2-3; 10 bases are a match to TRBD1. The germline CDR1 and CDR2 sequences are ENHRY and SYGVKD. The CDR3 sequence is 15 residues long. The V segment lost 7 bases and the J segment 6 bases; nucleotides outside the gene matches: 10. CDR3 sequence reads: CAITEFPGQGDTQYF. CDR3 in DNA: TGTGCCATCACTGAATTCCCGGGACAGGGGGATACGCAGTATTTT.

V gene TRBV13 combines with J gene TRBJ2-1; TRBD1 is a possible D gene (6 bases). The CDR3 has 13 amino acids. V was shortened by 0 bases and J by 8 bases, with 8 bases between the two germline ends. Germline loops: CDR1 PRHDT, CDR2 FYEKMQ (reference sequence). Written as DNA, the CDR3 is TGTGCCAGCAGCTTAGGCCCAGGGGATGAGCAGTTCTTC. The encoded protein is CASSLGPGDEQFF.

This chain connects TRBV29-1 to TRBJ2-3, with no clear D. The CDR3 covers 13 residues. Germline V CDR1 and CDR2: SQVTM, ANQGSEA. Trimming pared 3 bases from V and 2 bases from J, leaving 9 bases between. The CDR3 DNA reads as TGCAGCGTTGACCCGGTTCCCACAGATACGCAGTATTTT. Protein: CSVDPVPTDTQYF.

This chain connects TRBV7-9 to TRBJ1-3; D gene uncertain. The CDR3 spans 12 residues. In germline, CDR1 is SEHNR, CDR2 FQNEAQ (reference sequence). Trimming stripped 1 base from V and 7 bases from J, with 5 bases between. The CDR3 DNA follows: TGTGCCAGCAGCTTAGGGTGGAACACCATATATTTT. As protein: CASSLGWNTIYF.

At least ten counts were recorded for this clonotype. The CDR3 region has the DNA TGTGCCATCAGGACTAGCGGGGGGGTATACGAGCAGTACTTC. Protein product: CAIRTSGGVYEQYF. The chain recombines TRBV10-3 with TRBJ2-7; TRBD2 aligns across 14 bases. J lost 4 bases, V lost 6 bases, and 2 bases had no gene match. The CDR3 is 14 residues long. Germline V gene data show CDR1 as ENHRY and CDR2 as SYGVKD.

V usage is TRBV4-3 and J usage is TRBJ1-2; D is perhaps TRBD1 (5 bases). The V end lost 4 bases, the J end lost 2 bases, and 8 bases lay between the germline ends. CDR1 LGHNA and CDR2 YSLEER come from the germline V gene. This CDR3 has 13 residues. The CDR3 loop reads CASSPAGNYGYTF. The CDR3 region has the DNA TGCGCCAGCAGCCCGGCAGGGAACTATGGCTACACCTTC.

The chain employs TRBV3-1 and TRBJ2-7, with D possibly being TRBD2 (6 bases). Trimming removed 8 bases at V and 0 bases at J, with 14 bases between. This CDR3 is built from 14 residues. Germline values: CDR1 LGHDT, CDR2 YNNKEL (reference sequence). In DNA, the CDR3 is TGTGCCAGCGGAGGGCCAGGAATCTCCTACGAGCAGTACTTC. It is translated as CASGGPGISYEQYF.

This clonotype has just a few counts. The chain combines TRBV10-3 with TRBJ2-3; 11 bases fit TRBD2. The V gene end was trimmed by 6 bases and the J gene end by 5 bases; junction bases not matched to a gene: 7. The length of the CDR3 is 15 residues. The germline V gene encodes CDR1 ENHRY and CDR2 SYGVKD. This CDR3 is CAISPGLAGGDTQYF. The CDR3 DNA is TGTGCCATCAGCCCCGGCCTAGCGGGAGGAGATACGCAGTATTTT.

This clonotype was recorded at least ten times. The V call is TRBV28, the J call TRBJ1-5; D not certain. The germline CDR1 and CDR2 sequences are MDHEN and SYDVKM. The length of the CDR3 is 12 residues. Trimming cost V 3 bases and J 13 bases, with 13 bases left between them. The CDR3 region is CASSFRSPQQHF. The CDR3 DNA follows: TGTGCCAGCAGTTTCCGGTCCCCCCAGCAGCATTTT.

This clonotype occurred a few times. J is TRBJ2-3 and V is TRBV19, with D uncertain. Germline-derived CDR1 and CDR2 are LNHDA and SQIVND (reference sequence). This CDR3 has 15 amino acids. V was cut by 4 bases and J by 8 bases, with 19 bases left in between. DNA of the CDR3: TGTGCCAGTAGTAGGTACAGCACCTCACTGGGTACGCAGTATTTT. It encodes CASSRYSTSLGTQYF.

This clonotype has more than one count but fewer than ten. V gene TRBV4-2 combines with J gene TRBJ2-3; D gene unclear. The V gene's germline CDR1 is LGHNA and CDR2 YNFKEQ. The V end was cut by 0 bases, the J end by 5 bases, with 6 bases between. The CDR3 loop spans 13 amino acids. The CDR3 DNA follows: TGTGCCAGCAGCCAAGATTGGCAAGATACGCAGTATTTT. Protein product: CASSQDWQDTQYF.

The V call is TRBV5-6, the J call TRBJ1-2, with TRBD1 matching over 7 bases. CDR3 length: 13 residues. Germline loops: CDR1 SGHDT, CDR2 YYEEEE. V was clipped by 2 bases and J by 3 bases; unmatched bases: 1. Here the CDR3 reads CASSFGTDYGYTF. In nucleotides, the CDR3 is TGTGCCAGCAGCTTTGGGACAGACTATGGCTACACCTTC.

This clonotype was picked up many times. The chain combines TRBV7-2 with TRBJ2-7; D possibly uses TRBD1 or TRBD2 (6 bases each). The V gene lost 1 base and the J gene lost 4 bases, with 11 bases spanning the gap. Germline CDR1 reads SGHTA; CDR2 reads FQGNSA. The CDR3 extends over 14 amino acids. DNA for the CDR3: TGTGCCAGCAGCTTAGAGAAGGGGGGTTACGAGCAGTACGTC. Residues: CASSLEKGGYEQYV.

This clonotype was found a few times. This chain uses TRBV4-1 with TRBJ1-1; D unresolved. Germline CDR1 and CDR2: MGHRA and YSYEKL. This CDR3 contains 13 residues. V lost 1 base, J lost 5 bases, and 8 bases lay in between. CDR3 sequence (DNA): TGCGCCAGCAGCCAAGCCCACGGAACTGAAGCTTTCTTT. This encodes CASSQAHGTEAFF.

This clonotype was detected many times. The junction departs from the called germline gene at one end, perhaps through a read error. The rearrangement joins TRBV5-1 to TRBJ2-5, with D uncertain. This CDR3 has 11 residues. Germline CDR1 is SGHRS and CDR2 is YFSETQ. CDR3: CASSFEETQYF. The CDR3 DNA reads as TGTGCCAGCAGCTTCGAAGAGACCCAGTACTTC.

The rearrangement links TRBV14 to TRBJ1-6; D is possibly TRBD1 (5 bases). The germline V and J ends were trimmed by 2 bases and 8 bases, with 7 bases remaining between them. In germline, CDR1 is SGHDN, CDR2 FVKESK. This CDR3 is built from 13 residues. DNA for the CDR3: TGTGCCAGCAGCCAAATGACAGATTCACCCCTCCACTTT. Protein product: CASSQMTDSPLHF.

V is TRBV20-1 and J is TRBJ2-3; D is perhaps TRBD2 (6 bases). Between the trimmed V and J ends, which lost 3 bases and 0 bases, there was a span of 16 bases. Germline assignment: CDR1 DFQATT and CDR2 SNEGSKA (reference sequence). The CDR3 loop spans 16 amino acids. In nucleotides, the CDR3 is TGCAGTGCTAGCGGGAGAGCTACAGACAGCACAGATACGCAGTATTTT. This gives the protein CSASGRATDSTDTQYF.

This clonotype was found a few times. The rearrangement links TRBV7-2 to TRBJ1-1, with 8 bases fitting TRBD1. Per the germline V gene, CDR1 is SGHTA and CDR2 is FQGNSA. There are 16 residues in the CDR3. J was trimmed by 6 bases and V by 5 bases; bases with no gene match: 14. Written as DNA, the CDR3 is TGTGCCAGCAGCCGAAGACAGGGGAGTAGCCGGGCTGAAGCTTTCTTT. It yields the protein CASSRRQGSSRAEAFF. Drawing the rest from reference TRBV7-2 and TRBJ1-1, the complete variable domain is GAGVSQSPSNKVTEKGKDVELRCDPISGHTALYWYRQSLGQGLEFLIYFQGNSAPDKSGLPSDRFSAERTGGSVSTLTIQRTQQEDSAVYLCASSRRQGSSRAEAFFGQGTRLTVV.

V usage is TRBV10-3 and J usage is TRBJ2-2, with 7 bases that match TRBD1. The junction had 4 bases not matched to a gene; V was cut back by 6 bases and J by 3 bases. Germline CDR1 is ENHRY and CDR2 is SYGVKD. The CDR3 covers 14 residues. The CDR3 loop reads CAIRQGSDTGELFF. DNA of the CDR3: TGTGCCATCAGACAGGGGTCGGACACCGGGGAGCTGTTTTTT.

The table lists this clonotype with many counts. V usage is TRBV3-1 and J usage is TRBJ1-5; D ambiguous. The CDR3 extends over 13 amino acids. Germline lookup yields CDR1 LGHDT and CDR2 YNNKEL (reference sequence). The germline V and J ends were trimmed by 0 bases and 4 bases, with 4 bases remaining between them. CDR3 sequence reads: CASSQDLNQPQHF. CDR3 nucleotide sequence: TGTGCCAGCAGCCAAGACTTAAATCAGCCCCAGCATTTT.

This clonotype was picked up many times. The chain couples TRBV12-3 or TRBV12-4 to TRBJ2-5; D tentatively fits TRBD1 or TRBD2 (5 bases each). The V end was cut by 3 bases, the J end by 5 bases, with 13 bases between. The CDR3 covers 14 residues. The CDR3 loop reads CASSFGGRGETQYF. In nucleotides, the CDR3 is TGTGCCAGCAGTTTTGGGGGTAGAGGGGAGACCCAGTACTTC.

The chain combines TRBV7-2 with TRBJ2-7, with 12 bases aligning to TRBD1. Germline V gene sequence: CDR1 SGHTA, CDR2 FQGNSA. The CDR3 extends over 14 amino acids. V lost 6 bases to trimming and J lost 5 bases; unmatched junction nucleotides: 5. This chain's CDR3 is CASSGTGGADEQYF. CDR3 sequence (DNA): TGTGCCAGCAGTGGGACAGGGGGCGCGGACGAGCAGTACTTC.